The entry that follows covers one T cell receptor (beta chain) sequence. The method was immunoSEQ multiplex PCR; TCRdb's version includes in-frame clones alone and lacks a portion of them. The data hold some 250,000 clones, with over 70% observed a single time. The data are from a study of blood T cell repertoires in COVID-19. Study overall: The cDNA or gDNA used as material had been derived from T cells, B-cell-depleted T cells, or PBMCs.

Germline values: CDR1 SNHLY, CDR2 FYNNEI. The trim removed 6 bases at V and 4 bases at J, leaving 13 bases unmatched. The CDR3 extends over 17 amino acids. This clonotype was obtained from an elderly woman with acute or convalescent COVID-19. The chain is built from TRBV2 and TRBJ2-1; 9 nucleotides agree with TRBD1. Source material: peripheral blood. CDR3 region: CASSRRLTGQGYNEQFF. CDR3 DNA: TGTGCCAGCAGCCGGAGACTGACCGGACAGGGGTACAATGAGCAGTTCTTC.